These 10 T cell receptor beta chains were all obtained from the same sample, sequenced in a study of Tregs in tolerant kidney transplant recipients. Only in-frame clones appear in the TCRdb table, and some are missing; sequencing was by immunoSEQ multiplex PCR. The sample records tens of thousands of clones, under 95% being singletons. Sample: Tregs from blood. The receptors were sampled from a human donor in good health.

V is TRBV2 and J is TRBJ2-7, with TRBD2 identical over 10 bases. The CDR3 covers 19 residues. J lost 0 bases, V lost 8 bases, and 19 bases had no gene match. Germline V lookup: CDR1 SNHLY, CDR2 FYNNEI. The CDR3 DNA is TGTGCCAGCGCCTCCCCCCGGCAGACTAGCGGGCCTCTCTCCTACGAGCAGTACTTC. This gives the protein CASASPRQTSGPLSYEQYF.

This rearrangement joins TRBV25-1 to TRBJ2-7; TRBD2 matches 8 bases. The CDR3 is made up of 13 amino acids. Germline CDR1 MGHDK, CDR2 SYGVNS. The junction had 5 bases not matched to a gene; V was cut back by 6 bases and J by 4 bases. The CDR3 nucleotides read TGTGCCAGCAGCCCGGGGGGGGGATACGAGCAGTACTTC. This translates into CASSPGGGYEQYF.

This chain uses TRBV7-2 with TRBJ2-7; D might be TRBD1 or TRBD2, each matching 5 bases. There are 15 residues in the CDR3. V shed 4 bases and J shed 5 bases, with 18 bases lying between them. CDR1 and CDR2 (germline): SGHTA, FQGNSA. The CDR3 here is CASSSHGAAFNEQYF. The CDR3 DNA sequence: TGTGCCAGCAGCTCGCACGGGGCCGCGTTCAACGAGCAGTACTTC.

This clone was seen a handful of times. J is TRBJ2-1 and V is TRBV2, with D unresolved. CDR1 and CDR2 from the germline V gene are SNHLY and FYNNEI. This CDR3 is built from 12 residues. Trimming removed 7 bases from V and 6 bases from J, with 10 bases in between. The CDR3 bases are TGTGCCAGCACACTCGCGGCCAATGAGCAGTTCTTC. It codes for CASTLAANEQFF.

V and J are TRBV29-1 and TRBJ2-2, with 9 nucleotides matching TRBD2. Germline CDR1 is SQVTM and CDR2 is ANQGSEA. Trimming at V came to 3 bases and at J to 6 bases, leaving 5 bases not matched to a gene. The CDR3 runs to 14 residues. The CDR3 sequence: CSVEGLAAPGELFF. The CDR3 region has the DNA TGCAGCGTTGAGGGACTAGCAGCACCCGGGGAGCTGTTTTTT.

The rearrangement joins TRBV30 to TRBJ1-4; the D gene is possibly TRBD1 (6 bases). Germline loops: CDR1 GTSNPN, CDR2 SVGIG (reference sequence). The V and J ends lost 0 bases and 8 bases respectively, with 10 bases between them. This CDR3 region has 13 residues. CDR3 region: CAWSVGAEEKLFF. The CDR3 DNA reads TGTGCCTGGAGTGTGGGGGCGGAAGAAAAACTGTTTTTT.

This rearrangement joins TRBV5-1 to TRBJ1-3, with D possibly being TRBD1 (6 bases). Germline V gene data show CDR1 as SGHRS and CDR2 as YFSETQ. The CDR3 runs to 15 residues. Deletions cut 4 bases from V and 2 bases from J, with 13 bases between. The DNA for the CDR3 is TGCGCCAGCAGCGATGTTACAGGGCCTGGAAACACCATATATTTT. Its translation: CASSDVTGPGNTIYF.

This clone was observed a single time. This rearrangement joins TRBV5-1 to TRBJ1-2; D uncertain. The V gene lost 4 bases and the J gene lost 8 bases, with 12 bases spanning the gap. This CDR3 spans 12 amino acids. Germline V gene sequence: CDR1 SGHRS, CDR2 YFSETQ. The CDR3 sequence is CASSIRGEGYTF. The CDR3 DNA is TGCGCCAGCAGCATCAGAGGAGAAGGCTACACCTTC.

A remark on this clone: The same CDR3 is also encoded by other DNA sequences in this sample. This chain joins TRBV5-1 and TRBJ2-5, with TRBD2 matching over 7 bases. This CDR3 is built from 12 residues. Trimming removed 2 bases from V and 5 bases from J; junction bases left unmatched: 0. CDR1 and CDR2 from the germline V gene are SGHRS and YFSETQ. The DNA for the CDR3 is TGCGCCAGCAGCTTAGCGGGGGAGACCCAGTACTTC. It specifies CASSLAGETQYF.

The V call is TRBV19, the J call TRBJ1-5; D gene unclear. Germline V gives CDR1 LNHDA, CDR2 SQIVND (reference sequence). V was shortened by 0 bases and J by 2 bases, with 17 bases between the two germline ends. The CDR3 runs to 18 residues. CDR3 protein: CASSIEFHYSSGNQPQHF. The CDR3 DNA is TGTGCCAGTAGTATAGAGTTCCACTACTCGTCGGGCAATCAGCCCCAGCATTTT.